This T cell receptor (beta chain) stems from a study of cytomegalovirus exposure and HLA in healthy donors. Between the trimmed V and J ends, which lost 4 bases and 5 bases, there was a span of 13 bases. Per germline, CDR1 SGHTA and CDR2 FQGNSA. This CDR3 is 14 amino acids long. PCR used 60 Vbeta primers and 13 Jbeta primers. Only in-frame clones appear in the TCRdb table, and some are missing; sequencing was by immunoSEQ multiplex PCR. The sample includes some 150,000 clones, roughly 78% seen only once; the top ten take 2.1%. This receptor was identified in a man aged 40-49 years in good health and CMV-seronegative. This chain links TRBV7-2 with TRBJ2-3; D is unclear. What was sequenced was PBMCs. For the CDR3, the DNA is TGTGCCAGCAGCTCGAGAGACTGGGTAGATACGCAGTATTTT. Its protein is CASSSRDWVDTQYF.